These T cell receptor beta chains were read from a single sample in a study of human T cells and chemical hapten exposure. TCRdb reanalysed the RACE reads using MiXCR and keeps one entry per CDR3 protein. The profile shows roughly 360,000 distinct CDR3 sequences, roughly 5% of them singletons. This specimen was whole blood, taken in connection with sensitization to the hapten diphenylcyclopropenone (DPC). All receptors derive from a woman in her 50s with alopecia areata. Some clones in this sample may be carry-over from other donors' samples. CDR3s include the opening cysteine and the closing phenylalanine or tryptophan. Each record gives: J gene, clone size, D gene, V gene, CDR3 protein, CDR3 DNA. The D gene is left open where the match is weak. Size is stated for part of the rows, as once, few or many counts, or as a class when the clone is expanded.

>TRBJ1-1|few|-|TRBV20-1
CSAGLTFTEAFF
TGCAGTGCTGGACTCACCTTCACTGAAGCTTTCTTT
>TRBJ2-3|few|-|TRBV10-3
CAISEATTDTQYF
TGTGCCATCAGTGAGGCGACCACAGATACGCAGTATTTT
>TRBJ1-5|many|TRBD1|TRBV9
CASSPGTGAGQPQHF
TGTGCCAGCAGCCCAGGGACAGGGGCAGGTCAGCCCCAGCATTTT
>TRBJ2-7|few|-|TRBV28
CASSPVRFSTEQYF
TGTGCCAGCAGCCCAGTCCGCTTTTCCACCGAGCAGTACTTC
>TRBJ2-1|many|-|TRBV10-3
CAIGGQGPYNEQFF
TGTGCCATCGGGGGGCAGGGGCCCTACAATGAGCAGTTCTTC
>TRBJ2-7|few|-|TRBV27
CASSTSGSEQYF
TGTGCCAGCAGTACTTCAGGGAGCGAGCAGTACTTC
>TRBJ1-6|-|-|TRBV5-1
CASSLEQGRNSPLHF
TGCGCCAGCAGCTTGGAGCAGGGGAGGAATTCACCCCTCCACTTT
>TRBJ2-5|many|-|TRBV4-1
CASSQGLTPQETQYF
TGCGCCAGCAGCCAAGGTCTGACTCCCCAAGAGACCCAGTACTTC
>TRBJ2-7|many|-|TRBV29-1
CSVEGRGSPYEQYF
TGCAGCGTTGAAGGAAGGGGCAGCCCCTACGAGCAGTACTTC
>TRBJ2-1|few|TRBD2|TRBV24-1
CATSDGTSGSYNEQFF
TGTGCCACCAGTGACGGGACTAGCGGTTCCTACAATGAGCAGTTCTTC
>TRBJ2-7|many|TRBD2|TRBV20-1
CSASRSSGPSSYEQYF
TGCAGTGCTAGTCGGTCTAGCGGACCTAGCTCCTACGAGCAGTACTTC
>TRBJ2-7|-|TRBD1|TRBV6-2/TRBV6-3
CASSTRQGRNEQYF
TGTGCCAGCAGCACGAGACAGGGTCGGAACGAGCAGTACTTC
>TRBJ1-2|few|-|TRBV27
CASSPIGGDYGYTF
TGTGCCAGCAGCCCAATAGGTGGTGACTATGGCTACACCTTC
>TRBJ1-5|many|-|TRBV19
CASSIDKRSQPQHF
TGTGCCAGTAGTATAGATAAACGGAGTCAGCCCCAGCATTTT
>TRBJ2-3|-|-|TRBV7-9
CASSLSGGLDTQYF
TGTGCCAGCAGCTTATCCGGAGGGCTGGATACGCAGTATTTT
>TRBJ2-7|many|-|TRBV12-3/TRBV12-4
CASSLQGRNEQYF
TGTGCCAGCAGTCTACAGGGAAGGAACGAGCAGTACTTC
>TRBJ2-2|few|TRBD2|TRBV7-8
CASSLGGTSGRNTGELFF
TGTGCCAGCAGCTTAGGAGGGACTAGCGGGAGGAACACCGGGGAGCTGTTTTTT
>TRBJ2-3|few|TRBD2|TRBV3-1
CASSSLAGGLNTQYF
TGTGCCAGCAGCTCCCTAGCGGGGGGATTGAATACGCAGTATTTT
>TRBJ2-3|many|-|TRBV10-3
CAISELKGPQYF
TGTGCCATCAGTGAGTTAAAGGGGCCGCAGTATTTT
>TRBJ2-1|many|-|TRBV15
CATSRDLGRGVEQFF
TGTGCCACCAGCAGAGATCTCGGCAGGGGGGTTGAGCAGTTCTTC
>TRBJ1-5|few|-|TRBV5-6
CASSMGDQPQHF
TGTGCCAGCAGCATGGGGGATCAGCCCCAGCATTTT
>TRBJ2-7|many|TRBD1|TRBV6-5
CASSYSSGTGVYEQYF
TGTGCCAGCAGTTACTCGTCCGGGACAGGGGTGTACGAGCAGTACTTC
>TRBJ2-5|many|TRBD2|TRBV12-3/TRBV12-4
CASSSPLAGEETQYF
TGTGCCAGCAGTTCCCCCCTAGCGGGAGAAGAGACCCAGTACTTC